In its sample, the clone carrying this T cell receptor (beta chain) ranks as medium-sized. Deletions cut 6 bases from V and 5 bases from J, with 17 bases between. CDR1 KGHSH and CDR2 LQKENI come from the germline V gene. The CDR3 consists of 14 residues. This entry belongs to a study of control samples from healthy donors and cancer patients. The data were produced by immunoSEQ multiplex PCR, yet TCRdb's version contains in-frame clones alone and is incomplete. Of 95,000 to 150,000 clones listed, 87% are singletons. This rearrangement joins TRBV18 to TRBJ2-7; D uncertain. Sequenced input: blood. This TCR was sampled from a man aged 30-40 years in good health. Here the CDR3 reads CASSGPPPWNEQYV. CDR3 DNA: TGTGCCAGCTCGGGCCCTCCACCCTGGAACGAGCAGTACGTC.